This is a list of T cell receptor beta chains from one sample in a study of cytomegalovirus exposure and HLA in healthy donors. Generated by immunoSEQ multiplex PCR, the TCRdb table keeps only in-frame clones and is missing some. The sample has around 77,000 clones; approximately 78% are singletons. Source material: PBMCs. All receptors derive from a man in his forties in good health and CMV-seronegative. Each CDR3 is given with its conserved first and last residue. D genes are given only for firm matches. Size is omitted from some rows. Given values are once, few, many or a class for expanded clones.

d_call: .; j_call: TRBJ2-7; v_call: TRBV5-1; clone_size: .; cdr3_aa: CASSLDGHSYEQYF; cdr3_nt: TGCGCCAGCAGCTTGGATGGACACTCCTACGAGCAGTACTTC
d_call: .; j_call: TRBJ1-3; v_call: TRBV5-3; clone_size: .; cdr3_aa: CARSLPGQLLSGNTIYF; cdr3_nt: TGTGCCAGAAGCTTGCCCGGACAGCTTTTGTCTGGAAACACCATATATTTT
d_call: .; j_call: TRBJ1-1; v_call: TRBV5-6; clone_size: .; cdr3_aa: CASSSRDIQYLMNTEAFF; cdr3_nt: TGTGCCAGCAGCTCCCGGGACATACAATACCTCATGAACACTGAAGCTTTCTTT
d_call: .; j_call: TRBJ2-7; v_call: TRBV5-5; clone_size: .; cdr3_aa: CASSESSGFSYEQYF; cdr3_nt: TGTGCCAGCAGCGAATCTTCGGGGTTCTCCTACGAGCAGTACTTC
d_call: TRBD1; j_call: TRBJ2-7; v_call: TRBV7-2; clone_size: .; cdr3_aa: CASIKGTGGNYEQYF; cdr3_nt: TGTGCCAGTATTAAAGGGACAGGGGGAAACTACGAGCAGTACTTC
d_call: .; j_call: TRBJ2-7; v_call: TRBV29-1; clone_size: .; cdr3_aa: CSVLRGGQHEQYF; cdr3_nt: TGCAGCGTCCTTAGGGGGGGCCAACACGAGCAGTACTTC
d_call: .; j_call: TRBJ2-3; v_call: TRBV10-3; clone_size: .; cdr3_aa: CAISKGAEQYF; cdr3_nt: TGTGCCATCAGTAAAGGGGCAGAGCAGTATTTT
d_call: .; j_call: TRBJ2-7; v_call: TRBV21-1; clone_size: .; cdr3_aa: CASSKGQQGDDEQYF; cdr3_nt: TGTGCCAGCAGCAAAGGCCAACAGGGGGACGACGAGCAGTACTTC
d_call: .; j_call: TRBJ2-7; v_call: TRBV5-6; clone_size: few; cdr3_aa: CASSLETYYEQYF; cdr3_nt: TGTGCCAGCAGCTTGGAGACTTACTACGAGCAGTACTTC
d_call: .; j_call: TRBJ2-3; v_call: TRBV18; clone_size: once; cdr3_aa: CASSRGVGTDTQYF; cdr3_nt: TGTGCCAGCTCACGGGGGGTTGGCACAGATACGCAGTATTTT
d_call: TRBD1; j_call: TRBJ1-1; v_call: TRBV7-9; clone_size: .; cdr3_aa: CSSSSRTGGYLGTEAFF; cdr3_nt: TGTTCCAGCAGCTCGCGGACAGGGGGCTATTTGGGGACTGAAGCTTTCTTT
d_call: TRBD1; j_call: TRBJ2-2; v_call: TRBV10-1; clone_size: .; cdr3_aa: CASRDRAGGELFF; cdr3_nt: TGCGCCAGCAGAGACAGGGCCGGCGGGGAGCTGTTTTTT
d_call: TRBD1; j_call: TRBJ1-2; v_call: TRBV5-4; clone_size: .; cdr3_aa: CASSSTGGRGYTF; cdr3_nt: TGTGCCAGCAGCTCGACAGGGGGCCGAGGCTACACCTTC
d_call: TRBD1; j_call: TRBJ2-2; v_call: TRBV5-1; clone_size: .; cdr3_aa: CASSSPGQGFVGELFF; cdr3_nt: TGCGCCAGCAGCTCCCCGGGACAGGGGTTTGTCGGGGAGCTGTTTTTT
d_call: .; j_call: TRBJ2-7; v_call: TRBV7-3; clone_size: once; cdr3_aa: CASSPLGTSYEQYF; cdr3_nt: TGTGCCAGCAGCCCCCTCGGGACTTCCTACGAGCAGTACTTC
d_call: TRBD1; j_call: TRBJ1-2; v_call: TRBV10-3; clone_size: .; cdr3_aa: CAISEEMTGRSRGYTF; cdr3_nt: TGTGCCATCAGTGAGGAAATGACAGGGCGATCGAGAGGCTACACCTTC
d_call: .; j_call: TRBJ2-3; v_call: TRBV7-2; clone_size: .; cdr3_aa: CASSLGRQSLTDTQYF; cdr3_nt: TGTGCCAGCAGCTTAGGTCGACAGTCTCTCACAGATACGCAGTATTTT
d_call: .; j_call: TRBJ2-7; v_call: TRBV30; clone_size: .; cdr3_aa: CAWSVLDGGTEQYF; cdr3_nt: TGTGCCTGGAGTGTACTCGACGGCGGCACCGAGCAGTACTTC
d_call: TRBD2; j_call: TRBJ2-3; v_call: TRBV5-1; clone_size: .; cdr3_aa: CASSFTGGGADTQYF; cdr3_nt: TGCGCCAGCAGCTTCACGGGGGGAGGGGCAGATACGCAGTATTTT
d_call: TRBD1; j_call: TRBJ1-1; v_call: TRBV5-4; clone_size: few; cdr3_aa: CASSSRQGANTEAFF; cdr3_nt: TGTGCCAGCAGCTCTCGACAGGGAGCGAACACTGAAGCTTTCTTT
d_call: .; j_call: TRBJ2-7; v_call: TRBV10-3; clone_size: .; cdr3_aa: CAISVNRISLYEQYF; cdr3_nt: TGTGCCATCAGTGTGAACAGGATTTCCTTGTACGAGCAGTACTTC
d_call: TRBD1; j_call: TRBJ1-5; v_call: TRBV28; clone_size: .; cdr3_aa: CASKGQGLGNQPQHF; cdr3_nt: TGTGCCAGCAAGGGACAGGGGCTTGGCAATCAGCCCCAGCATTTT
d_call: TRBD1; j_call: TRBJ1-5; v_call: TRBV27; clone_size: .; cdr3_aa: CASRGGTGSNQPQHF; cdr3_nt: TGTGCCAGCAGGGGGGGGACAGGGAGCAATCAGCCCCAGCATTTT
d_call: TRBD1; j_call: TRBJ1-6; v_call: TRBV7-9; clone_size: .; cdr3_aa: CASSPGQGVDSPLHF; cdr3_nt: TGTGCCAGCAGCCCGGGACAGGGGGTCGATTCACCCCTCCACTTT
d_call: TRBD1; j_call: TRBJ2-1; v_call: TRBV6-5; clone_size: once; cdr3_aa: CASSWGQDNEQFF; cdr3_nt: TGTGCCAGCAGTTGGGGACAGGACAATGAGCAGTTCTTC
d_call: .; j_call: TRBJ2-7; v_call: TRBV29-1; clone_size: .; cdr3_aa: CSVGADEQYF; cdr3_nt: TGCAGCGTTGGAGCTGACGAGCAGTACTTC
d_call: TRBD1; j_call: TRBJ2-5; v_call: TRBV19; clone_size: few; cdr3_aa: CASSGNRGQGTQYF; cdr3_nt: TGTGCCAGTAGTGGTAACAGGGGGCAGGGGACCCAGTACTTC
d_call: .; j_call: TRBJ2-2; v_call: TRBV19; clone_size: .; cdr3_aa: CASSIAGTQDTGELFF; cdr3_nt: TGTGCCAGTAGTATAGCGGGGACTCAGGACACCGGGGAGCTGTTTTTT
d_call: .; j_call: TRBJ1-5; v_call: TRBV6-5; clone_size: .; cdr3_aa: CASSQTARHQPQHF; cdr3_nt: TGTGCCAGCAGCCAAACCGCCAGGCATCAGCCCCAGCATTTT
d_call: .; j_call: TRBJ2-6; v_call: TRBV5-6; clone_size: few; cdr3_aa: CASSFRGSGANVLTF; cdr3_nt: TGTGCCAGCAGCTTTAGGGGTTCTGGGGCCAACGTCCTGACTTTC
d_call: .; j_call: TRBJ2-5; v_call: TRBV7-3; clone_size: once; cdr3_aa: CASSLGAGLQETQYF; cdr3_nt: TGTGCCAGCAGCCTAGGGGCGGGGCTACAAGAGACCCAGTACTTC
d_call: TRBD1; j_call: TRBJ1-3; v_call: TRBV7-9; clone_size: .; cdr3_aa: CASSFRDRDWDTIYF; cdr3_nt: TGTGCCAGCAGCTTCCGGGACAGGGATTGGGACACCATATATTTT
d_call: .; j_call: TRBJ1-2; v_call: TRBV25-1; clone_size: .; cdr3_aa: CASSEWGGGYTF; cdr3_nt: TGTGCCAGCAGTGAATGGGGGGGTGGCTACACCTTC
d_call: .; j_call: TRBJ2-4; v_call: TRBV7-9; clone_size: .; cdr3_aa: CASSTGENIQYF; cdr3_nt: TGTGCCTCCTCCACTGGAGAAAACATTCAGTACTTC
d_call: .; j_call: TRBJ2-2; v_call: TRBV27; clone_size: .; cdr3_aa: CASRVWNTGELFF; cdr3_nt: TGTGCCAGCCGGGTCTGGAACACCGGGGAGCTGTTTTTT
d_call: .; j_call: TRBJ2-4; v_call: TRBV11-2; clone_size: .; cdr3_aa: CACSWGPRGNIQYF; cdr3_nt: TGTGCCTGCTCGTGGGGCCCCCGTGGAAACATTCAGTACTTC
d_call: TRBD2; j_call: TRBJ2-7; v_call: TRBV13; clone_size: .; cdr3_aa: CASSSRDTRQLAGYAEQYF; cdr3_nt: TGTGCCAGCAGCTCCCGGGACACAAGGCAACTAGCGGGATATGCCGAGCAGTACTTC
d_call: TRBD1; j_call: TRBJ1-1; v_call: TRBV5-1; clone_size: once; cdr3_aa: CASSGGQGFRPEAFF; cdr3_nt: TGCGCCAGCAGCGGAGGACAGGGCTTCCGCCCTGAAGCTTTCTTT
d_call: .; j_call: TRBJ2-6; v_call: TRBV10-3; clone_size: .; cdr3_aa: CAITEGGQSSGANVLTF; cdr3_nt: TGTGCCATCACCGAGGGGGGACAGTCCTCTGGGGCCAACGTCCTGACTTTC
d_call: .; j_call: TRBJ1-5; v_call: TRBV5-5; clone_size: once; cdr3_aa: CASSLRVSNQPQHF; cdr3_nt: TGTGCCAGCAGCTTGCGGGTGAGTAATCAGCCCCAGCATTTT
d_call: .; j_call: TRBJ2-5; v_call: TRBV18; clone_size: once; cdr3_aa: CASSLTGHLQETQYF; cdr3_nt: TGTGCCAGCTCACTAACGGGTCACCTCCAAGAGACCCAGTACTTC
d_call: TRBD1; j_call: TRBJ1-2; v_call: TRBV6-5; clone_size: .; cdr3_aa: CASNDRGQDYTF; cdr3_nt: TGTGCCAGCAACGACAGGGGGCAGGACTACACCTTC